These 18 T cell receptor beta chains came from one sample sequenced in a study of T cells after posttransplantation cyclophosphamide. Here immunoSEQ multiplex PCR was the method, and the copy in TCRdb shows in-frame clones only, minus some. The top ten clones hold 2.5% of a sample with tens of thousands of clones, about 92% of them seen once. Cyclophosphamide on days +3 and +4 followed busulfan-fludarabine conditioning and a marrow graft. Sequencing used PBMCs, obtained around 67 days after allogeneic stem cell transplant with posttransplant cyclophosphamide. All receptors come from a male patient over 55 who received an allogeneic stem cell transplant from a related donor and was CMV-positive. The graft donor may have contributed some T cells.

This clone came up once. The V and J genes are TRBV5-6 and TRBJ2-3; tentatively, D is TRBD2 (5 bases). This CDR3 has 14 amino acids. The V gene's germline CDR1 is SGHDT and CDR2 YYEEEE. Trimming took 0 bases from V and 6 from J, leaving 11 bases between them. For the CDR3, the DNA is TGTGCCAGCAGCTTGGACCCATCGGGGGATACGCAGTATTTT. This codes for CASSLDPSGDTQYF.

The gene calls are TRBV5-1 and TRBJ1-4; D gene ambiguous. V shed 1 base and J shed 5 bases, with 18 bases lying between them. CDR3 length: 17 residues. The V gene's germline CDR1 is SGHRS and CDR2 YFSETQ. The CDR3 loop reads CASSLRNPGMLNEKLFF. CDR3 nucleotides: TGCGCCAGCAGCTTGAGGAACCCCGGGATGTTAAATGAAAAACTGTTTTTT.

The chain joins TRBV13 to TRBJ2-7; 7 bases fit TRBD2. With 4 bases clipped from V and 0 bases from J, the junction kept 6 bases outside the gene matches. CDR1 is PRHDT and CDR2 is FYEKMQ in the germline V gene (reference sequence). CDR3 length: 15 residues. The CDR3 region has the DNA TGTGCCAGCAGCTCCCTAGCGGAGTCCTCCTACGAGCAGTACTTC. Protein product: CASSSLAESSYEQYF.

The CDR3 DNA reads as TGTGCCAGCAGTACCTCGGGGGGGACCCAGTACTTC. Protein product: CASSTSGGTQYF. The rearrangement joins TRBV6-6 to TRBJ2-5; 7 bases map to TRBD2. Germline V lookup: CDR1 MNHNY, CDR2 SVGAGI (reference sequence). The CDR3 extends over 12 amino acids. V was pared by 5 bases and J by 7 bases, with 4 bases of the junction left unmatched.

A few counts support this clone. The chain employs TRBV7-2 and TRBJ1-1; 7 positions match TRBD1. CDR1 and CDR2 (germline): SGHTA, FQGNSA. V gave up 3 bases and J gave up 5 bases; unmatched junction bases: 3. The CDR3 sequence is 13 residues long. The CDR3 reads CASSLTGWTEAFF. CDR3 nucleotide sequence: TGTGCCAGCAGCTTGACAGGGTGGACTGAAGCTTTCTTT.

The chain is built from TRBV19 and TRBJ2-5, with 8 bases lining up with TRBD1. The V gene's germline CDR1 is LNHDA and CDR2 SQIVND (reference sequence). The CDR3 has 16 residues. Trimming cost V 2 bases and J 1 base; bases outside gene matches: 6. The CDR3 spells CASSIHTTGGQETQYF. CDR3 in DNA: TGTGCCAGTAGTATACACACAACAGGGGGCCAAGAGACCCAGTACTTC.

CDR3 residues: CAGLRPGTDTQYF. The CDR3 DNA is TGTGCCGGACTTCGGCCCGGCACAGATACGCAGTATTTT. V and J are TRBV2 and TRBJ2-3; tentative D call: TRBD2 (5 bases). The V and J ends lost 11 bases and 1 base respectively, with 13 bases between them. From germline, CDR1 is SNHLY and CDR2 FYNNEI. This CDR3 is 13 amino acids long.

The chain uses TRBV18 and TRBJ1-2; a possible D gene is TRBD1 (6 bases). The CDR3 spans 15 residues. V gave up 3 bases and J gave up 2 bases, with 13 bases separating them. Germline V CDR1 and CDR2: KGHSH, LQKENI. The CDR3 DNA sequence: TGTGCCAGCTCACCTCCACAGGGCCCAAACTATGGCTACACCTTC. It encodes CASSPPQGPNYGYTF.

CDR3 protein: CASSWQGNGETQYF. The CDR3 DNA reads TGCGCCAGCAGCTGGCAGGGGAACGGAGAGACCCAGTACTTC. The rearrangement joins TRBV5-1 to TRBJ2-5; possibly TRBD1 for D (6 bases). The V and J ends lost 3 bases and 4 bases respectively, with 13 bases between them. The CDR3 sequence is 14 residues long. Germline V gene sequence: CDR1 SGHRS, CDR2 YFSETQ.

V is TRBV18 and J is TRBJ1-1, with TRBD1 matching over 8 bases. The V segment lost 3 bases and the J segment 0 bases; nucleotides outside the gene matches: 3. Germline CDR1 reads KGHSH; CDR2 reads LQKENI. The CDR3 sequence is 15 residues long. Written as DNA, the CDR3 is TGTGCCAGCTCACCGGACAGGGTAGTGAACACTGAAGCTTTCTTT. The encoded protein is CASSPDRVVNTEAFF.

The gene calls are TRBV5-1 and TRBJ2-2; D unresolved. Looked up from germline, CDR1 is SGHRS and CDR2 is YFSETQ. Trimming removed 0 bases from V and 1 base from J, with 4 bases in between. The CDR3 length is 14 residues. The CDR3 reads CASSLERNTGELFF. The DNA for the CDR3 is TGCGCCAGCAGCTTGGAGAGGAACACCGGGGAGCTGTTTTTT.

This clone was detected a few times. This CDR3 is CASSEWGRTDTQYF. The CDR3 DNA reads TGTGCCAGCAGTGAGTGGGGGCGAACAGATACGCAGTATTTT. The V and J genes are TRBV6-4 and TRBJ2-3; D possibly corresponds to TRBD1 (6 bases). This CDR3 has 14 residues. Germline loops: CDR1 MRHNA, CDR2 SNTAGT. V lost 3 bases and J 3 bases, leaving 10 bases between the germline ends.

V usage is TRBV18 and J usage is TRBJ1-1; D is ambiguous. Looked up from germline, CDR1 is KGHSH and CDR2 is LQKENI. The length of the CDR3 is 13 residues. V lost 3 bases, J lost 7 bases, and 12 bases lay in between. As DNA, the CDR3 is TGTGCCAGCTCACCTCCCCAGGTCGGTGAAGCTTTCTTT. It encodes CASSPPQVGEAFF.

This clone was observed once. The J gene is TRBJ1-1, the V gene TRBV5-1, with D possibly matching TRBD1 (5 bases). V lost 1 base to trimming and J lost 1 base, with 11 bases between them. CDR1 SGHRS and CDR2 YFSETQ come from the germline V gene. The CDR3 contains 15 residues. The CDR3 loop reads CASSLLTDANTEAFF. As DNA, the CDR3 is TGCGCCAGCAGCTTGTTGACAGACGCGAACACTGAAGCTTTCTTT.

In DNA form, the CDR3 reads TGCAGCGTTGAACTCCAAGAGACCCAGTACTTC. Translation: CSVELQETQYF. The chain recombines TRBV29-1 with TRBJ2-5, with D uncertain. CDR1 SQVTM and CDR2 ANQGSEA come from the germline V gene. The V gene lost 2 bases and the J gene lost 1 base, with 2 bases spanning the gap. The CDR3 has 11 amino acids.

V and J are TRBV19 and TRBJ1-1; D is unclear. This CDR3 is built from 13 residues. V was pared by 3 bases and J by 6 bases, with 11 bases between. Germline lookup yields CDR1 LNHDA and CDR2 SQIVND (reference sequence). CDR3 sequence: CASSIRGGPEAFF. In DNA, the CDR3 is TGTGCCAGTAGTATCCGGGGAGGACCTGAAGCTTTCTTT.

The rearrangement uses TRBV5-6 and TRBJ1-2, with D possibly matching TRBD1 (5 bases). CDR3 length equals 13 residues. The V gene lost 4 bases and the J gene lost 8 bases, with 15 bases spanning the gap. CDR1 and CDR2 from the germline V gene are SGHDT and YYEEEE. The CDR3 sequence is CASSLDTWGGYTF. The CDR3 nucleotides read TGTGCCAGCAGCCTCGACACCTGGGGCGGCTACACCTTC.

A word on this clone: Other DNA sequences from this sample encode an identical CDR3 as well. The rearrangement uses TRBV18 and TRBJ2-5; perhaps TRBD2 as D (6 bases). In germline, CDR1 is KGHSH, CDR2 LQKENI. Trimming removed 2 bases from V and 3 bases from J, with 7 bases in between. The CDR3 contains 13 residues. CDR3 nucleotide sequence: TGTGCCAGCTCACCAGGGACTGAAGAGACCCAGTACTTC. Protein product: CASSPGTEETQYF.